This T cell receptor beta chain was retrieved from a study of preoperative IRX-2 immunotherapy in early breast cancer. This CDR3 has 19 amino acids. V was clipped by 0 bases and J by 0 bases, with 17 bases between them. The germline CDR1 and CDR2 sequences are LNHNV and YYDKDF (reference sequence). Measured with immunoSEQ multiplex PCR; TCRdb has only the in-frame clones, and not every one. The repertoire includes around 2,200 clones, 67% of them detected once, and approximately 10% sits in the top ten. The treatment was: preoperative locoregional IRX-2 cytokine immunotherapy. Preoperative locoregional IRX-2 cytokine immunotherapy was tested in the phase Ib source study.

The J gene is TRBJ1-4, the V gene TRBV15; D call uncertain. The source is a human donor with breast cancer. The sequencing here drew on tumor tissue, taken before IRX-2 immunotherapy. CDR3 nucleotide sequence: TGTGCCACCAGCAGAGATCGCCTTGGGCCCACATCAACTAATGAAAAACTGTTTTTT. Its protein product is CATSRDRLGPTSTNEKLFF.